Presented here are 20 T cell receptor beta chains from one specimen sequenced in a study of shared clonotypes between healthy human individuals. Some clones are missing from TCRdb's copy, which holds only in-frame ones; the method was immunoSEQ multiplex PCR. The sample lists a few million clones; 85% to 95% were seen once. Source material: naive CD4+ T cells from PBMCs. Subset specified: CD45RA+ positively selected. The receptors were sampled from a man between 18 and 35 years old in good health. Some clones in this sample may be carry-over from other donors' samples.

The V call is TRBV5-6, the J call TRBJ2-7; D remains ambiguous. The germline V gene encodes CDR1 SGHDT and CDR2 YYEEEE. Trimming pared 0 bases from V and 2 bases from J, leaving 9 bases between. This CDR3 contains 14 residues. CDR3 amino acids: CASSLDSKTYEQYF. The CDR3 nucleotides read TGTGCCAGCAGCTTGGACAGCAAGACCTACGAGCAGTACTTC.

The count of this clone is one. This chain joins TRBV28 and TRBJ1-1; D remains unclear. Looked up from germline, CDR1 is MDHEN and CDR2 is SYDVKM. The CDR3 extends over 17 amino acids. V lost 6 bases to trimming and J lost 0 bases, with 20 bases between them. The CDR3, as DNA: TGTGCCAGCAGCTCCCCTGGGAGAGCATTTGTGAACACTGAAGCTTTCTTT. It yields the protein CASSSPGRAFVNTEAFF. Full variable domain (rest looked up from reference TRBV28 and TRBJ1-1): DVKVTQSSRYLVKRTGEKVFLECVQDMDHENMFWYRQDPGLGLRLIYFSYDVKMKEKGDIPEGYSVSREKKERFSLILESASTNQTSMYLCASSSPGRAFVNTEAFFGQGTRLTVV.

The chain recombines TRBV7-9 with TRBJ1-1; 8 positions match TRBD1. CDR1 is SEHNR, CDR2 FQNEAQ, per germline (reference sequence). The CDR3 spans 17 residues. Germline trimming cut 4 bases from V and 1 base from J; bases unmatched to any gene: 11. CDR3 loop: CASSSGQGAPSNTEAFF. The CDR3 DNA reads as TGTGCCAGCAGCTCAGGACAGGGAGCTCCATCGAACACTGAAGCTTTCTTT.

The gene calls are TRBV5-8 and TRBJ2-4, with D unclear. The ends were cut back, 5 bases at V and 0 bases at J, with 12 bases in the middle. Germline V CDR1 and CDR2: SGHTS, YDEGEE. This CDR3 contains 15 residues. As DNA, the CDR3 is TGTGCCAGCAGTTTGACACTCTTAGCCAAAAACATTCAGTACTTC. Translated: CASSLTLLAKNIQYF. The full variable domain, with the rest looked up from reference TRBV5-8 and TRBJ2-4, is EAGVTQSPTHLIKTRGQQATLRCSPISGHTSVYWYQQALGLGLQFLLWYDEGEERNRGNFPPRFSGRQFPNYSSELNVNALELEDSALYLCASSLTLLAKNIQYFGAGTRLSVL.

The genes are TRBV5-1 and TRBJ2-1; 9 bases agree with TRBD2. Looked up from germline, CDR1 is SGHRS and CDR2 is YFSETQ. J was trimmed by 5 bases and V by 0 bases; bases with no gene match: 6. CDR3 size: 16 residues. The chain's CDR3 is CASSLAPSSGDNEQFF. The CDR3 DNA reads TGCGCCAGCAGCTTGGCCCCGTCTAGCGGGGACAATGAGCAGTTCTTC.

The chain has TRBV19 and TRBJ1-1, with 8 bases lining up with TRBD1. The junction had 11 bases not matched to a gene; V was cut back by 3 bases and J by 5 bases. The length of the CDR3 is 16 residues. Per the germline V gene, CDR1 is LNHDA and CDR2 is SQIVND (reference sequence). The CDR3 DNA reads TGTGCCAGTAGTATCCTCTATAACAGGGGGGGAACTGAAGCTTTCTTT. This sequence encodes CASSILYNRGGTEAFF.

The J gene is TRBJ2-2, the V gene TRBV5-1; D gene uncertain. The CDR3 length is 15 residues. V dropped 5 bases and J dropped 8 bases, with 19 bases sitting between them. Germline CDR1 is SGHRS and CDR2 is YFSETQ. The CDR3 nucleotides are TGCGCCAGCAGGAAGGAATTCTCTGGGTTAGGGGAGCTGTTTTTT. Protein: CASRKEFSGLGELFF.

The chain uses TRBV9 and TRBJ2-7; possibly TRBD2 for D (5 bases). Trimming pared 0 bases from V and 6 bases from J, leaving 13 bases between. This CDR3 is 14 amino acids long. In germline, CDR1 is SGDLS, CDR2 YYNGEE. The CDR3 loop reads CASSVEGGSAEQYF. The DNA of the CDR3 is TGTGCCAGCAGCGTAGAAGGTGGTAGCGCCGAGCAGTACTTC. The complete variable domain, with remaining parts taken from reference TRBV9 and TRBJ2-7, reads DSGVTQTPKHLITATGQRVTLRCSPRSGDLSVYWYQQSLDQGLQFLIQYYNGEERAKGNILERFSAQQFPDLHSELNLSSLELGDSALYFCASSVEGGSAEQYFGPGTRLTVT.

The genes are TRBV27 and TRBJ2-5, with TRBD2 identical over 7 bases. Germline CDR1 reads MNHEY; CDR2 reads SMNVEV (reference sequence). V was pared by 3 bases and J by 3 bases, with 1 base of the junction left unmatched. The CDR3 extends over 13 amino acids. The CDR3 coding sequence is TGTGCCAGCAGTTTTCGGGAGGAAGAGACCCAGTACTTC. Translating it yields CASSFREEETQYF.

CDR3 in amino acids: CASSVAGTTDDNTQYF. The CDR3 DNA follows: TGTGCCAGCAGTGTAGCGGGGACGACCGATGATAATACGCAGTATTTT. The rearrangement joins TRBV6-1 to TRBJ2-3, with 8 bases lining up with TRBD2. The germline CDR1 and CDR2 sequences are MNHNS and SASEGT. V shed 4 bases and J 7 bases; nucleotides not matched to a gene: 13. There are 16 residues in the CDR3.

Details on this clone: The sample has other DNA sequences that encode this CDR3 too. This chain links TRBV6-1 with TRBJ1-3; no clear D gene. The CDR3 covers 12 residues. Trimming took 6 bases from V and 4 from J, leaving 7 bases between them. Per germline, CDR1 MNHNS and CDR2 SASEGT. The CDR3 region is CASRASGNTIYF. The DNA for the CDR3 is TGTGCCAGCAGGGCGTCCGGAAACACCATATATTTT.

The chain has TRBV29-1 and TRBJ1-2, with 8 bases fitting TRBD1. CDR3 length equals 14 residues. CDR1 SQVTM and CDR2 ANQGSEA come from the germline V gene. V was pared by 2 bases and J by 4 bases, with 6 bases of the junction left unmatched. For the CDR3, the DNA is TGCAGCGTTGAAACCCTTCAGGGGGCCTATGGCTACACCTTC. Translated: CSVETLQGAYGYTF.

The V gene is TRBV6-1, the J gene TRBJ1-4, with 7 positions matching TRBD1. CDR3 size: 16 residues. The junction had 8 bases not matched to a gene; V was cut back by 3 bases and J by 4 bases. CDR1 and CDR2 from the germline V gene are MNHNS and SASEGT. The CDR3 here is CASSDYPGGGNEKLFF. CDR3 DNA: TGTGCCAGCAGTGATTACCCAGGGGGAGGTAATGAAAAACTGTTTTTT.

The chain couples TRBV11-2 to TRBJ1-1, with D perhaps matching TRBD1 (5 bases). V lost 2 bases and J lost 4, with 11 bases in between. CDR1 SGHAT and CDR2 FQNNGV come from the germline V gene. CDR3 length: 14 amino acids. The CDR3 loop is CASSLWGERTEAFF. The CDR3 DNA sequence: TGTGCCAGCAGCTTATGGGGGGAGCGCACTGAAGCTTTCTTT.

V usage is TRBV5-1 and J usage is TRBJ2-1; 7 bases agree with TRBD2. The CDR3 has 16 residues. Germline V gives CDR1 SGHRS, CDR2 YFSETQ. V shed 0 bases and J 8 bases; nucleotides not matched to a gene: 11. CDR3 nucleotide sequence: TGCGCCAGCAGCTTGGTTGGGAGGGCCGGATCCGATGAGCAGTTCTTC. Amino acids: CASSLVGRAGSDEQFF.

The chain couples TRBV28 to TRBJ1-4; no clear D gene. This CDR3 region has 15 residues. V lost 3 bases and J 6 bases, leaving 14 bases between the germline ends. The V gene's germline CDR1 is MDHEN and CDR2 SYDVKM. CDR3 bases: TGTGCCAGCAGTTTTTGGGGAAGGGCGGATGAAAAACTGTTTTTT. As protein: CASSFWGRADEKLFF.

The chain employs TRBV5-6 and TRBJ2-5, with 9 bases matching TRBD1. The CDR3 is made up of 14 amino acids. The V gene end was trimmed by 4 bases and the J gene end by 4 bases; junction bases not matched to a gene: 5. In germline, CDR1 is SGHDT, CDR2 YYEEEE. DNA for the CDR3: TGTGCCAGCAGCCCAAAGACAGGGGGAGAGACCCAGTACTTC. Amino acids: CASSPKTGGETQYF.

The chain couples TRBV7-2 to TRBJ2-7; D is unresolved. The V end lost 5 bases, the J end lost 6 bases, and 23 bases lay between the germline ends. CDR1 is SGHTA and CDR2 is FQGNSA in the germline V gene. The CDR3 totals 16 residues. The CDR3 DNA reads TGTGCCAGCAGCAAAATCGGTGGCTCCCTTCTCGTCGAGCAGTACTTC. As protein: CASSKIGGSLLVEQYF.

The J gene is TRBJ1-4, the V gene TRBV4-2; D is unclear. The germline CDR1 and CDR2 sequences are LGHNA and YNFKEQ. Trimming shortened V by 3 bases and J by 0 bases, and 8 bases separated the two germline ends. The CDR3 is 15 residues long. CDR3 DNA: TGTGCCAGCAGCCAGCCGCAGGCAACTAATGAAAAACTGTTTTTT. Its protein product is CASSQPQATNEKLFF.

The chain combines TRBV19 with TRBJ1-1, with no clear D. The V end lost 8 bases, the J end lost 0 bases, and 16 bases lay between the germline ends. This CDR3 contains 15 residues. Germline-derived CDR1 and CDR2 are LNHDA and SQIVND (reference sequence). The CDR3 reads CASSSSWRVNTEAFF. In DNA form, the CDR3 reads TGTGCCAGTTCCTCGTCGTGGCGGGTGAACACTGAAGCTTTCTTT.